This TCR beta chain originates from a study of blood T cell repertoires in COVID-19. Per the study methods: Quantification of nucleated cells was approximated via reference gene primer amplification. Only in-frame clones appear in the TCRdb table, and some are missing; sequencing was by immunoSEQ multiplex PCR. V and J calls and clone size are those listed in that table; D and trimming were worked out from the DNA. Of about 210,000 clones listed, about nine tenths are singletons. CDR1 SGHDN and CDR2 FVKESK come from the germline V gene. This CDR3 is built from 16 residues. Deletions cut 4 bases from V and 4 bases from J, with 18 bases between.

The clonotype comes from a man aged 18 to 30 with active or convalescent COVID-19. J is TRBJ2-3 and V is TRBV14; D may be TRBD2 (6 bases). The sample taken for sequencing was peripheral blood. CDR3 coding DNA: TGTGCCAGCAGCCCCGGGGGAGCGGGTCGCGCAGATACGCAGTATTTT. Translated: CASSPGGAGRADTQYF.